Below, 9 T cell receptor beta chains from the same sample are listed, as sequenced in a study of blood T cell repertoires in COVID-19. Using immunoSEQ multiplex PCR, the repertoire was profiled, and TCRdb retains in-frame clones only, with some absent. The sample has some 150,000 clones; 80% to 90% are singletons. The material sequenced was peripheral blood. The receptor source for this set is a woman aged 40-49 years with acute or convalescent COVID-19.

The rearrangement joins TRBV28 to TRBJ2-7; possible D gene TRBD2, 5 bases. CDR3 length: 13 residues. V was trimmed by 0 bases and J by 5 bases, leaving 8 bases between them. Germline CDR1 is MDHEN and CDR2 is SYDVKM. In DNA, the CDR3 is TGTGCCAGCAGTTTATGGACCGGGGACGAGCAGTACTTC. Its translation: CASSLWTGDEQYF.

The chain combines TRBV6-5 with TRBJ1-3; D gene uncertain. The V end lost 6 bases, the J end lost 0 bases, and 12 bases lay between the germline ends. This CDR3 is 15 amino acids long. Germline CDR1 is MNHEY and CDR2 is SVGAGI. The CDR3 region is CASRPRGSSGNTIYF. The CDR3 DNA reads TGTGCCAGCAGACCTCGAGGCAGCTCTGGAAACACCATATATTTT.

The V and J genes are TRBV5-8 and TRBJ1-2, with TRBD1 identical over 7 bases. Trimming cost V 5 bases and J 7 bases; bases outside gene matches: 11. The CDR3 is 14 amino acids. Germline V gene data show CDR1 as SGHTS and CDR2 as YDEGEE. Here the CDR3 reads CASRRRQGMFGYTF. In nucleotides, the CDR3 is TGTGCCAGCAGGAGGAGACAGGGTATGTTTGGCTACACCTTC.

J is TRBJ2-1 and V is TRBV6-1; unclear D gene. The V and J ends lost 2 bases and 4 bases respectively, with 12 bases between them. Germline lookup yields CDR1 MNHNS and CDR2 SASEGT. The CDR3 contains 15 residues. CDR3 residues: CASSEFRYIYNEQFF. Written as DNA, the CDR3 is TGTGCCAGCAGTGAATTCAGATATATATACAATGAGCAGTTCTTC.

The DNA for the CDR3 is TGTGCCAGCAGCTCCAGTCTCGCGGGACAGGCCCCCTACGAGCAGTACTTC. Protein product: CASSSSLAGQAPYEQYF. The chain carries TRBV7-9 and TRBJ2-7, with TRBD1 matching over 8 bases. V gave up 4 bases and J gave up 2 bases; unmatched junction bases: 13. Germline assignment: CDR1 SEHNR and CDR2 FQNEAQ (reference sequence). The CDR3 is 17 amino acids.

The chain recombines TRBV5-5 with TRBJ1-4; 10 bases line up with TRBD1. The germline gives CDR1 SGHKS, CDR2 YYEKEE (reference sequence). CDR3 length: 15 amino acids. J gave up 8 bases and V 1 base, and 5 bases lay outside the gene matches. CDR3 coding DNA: TGTGCCAGCAGCTTGCATGACAGGGGGCGGGAAAAACTGTTTTTT. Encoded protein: CASSLHDRGREKLFF. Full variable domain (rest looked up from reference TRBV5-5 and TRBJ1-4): DAGVTQSPTHLIKTRGQQVTLRCSPISGHKSVSWYQQVLGQGPQFIFQYYEKEERGRGNFPDRFSARQFPNYSSELNVNALLLGDSALYLCASSLHDRGREKLFFGSGTQLSVL.

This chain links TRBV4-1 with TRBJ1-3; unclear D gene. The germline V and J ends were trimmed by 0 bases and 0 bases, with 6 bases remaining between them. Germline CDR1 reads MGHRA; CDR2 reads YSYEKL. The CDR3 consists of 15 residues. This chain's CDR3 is CASSQDKNSGNTIYF. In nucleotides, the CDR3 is TGCGCCAGCAGCCAAGACAAAAACTCTGGAAACACCATATATTTT.

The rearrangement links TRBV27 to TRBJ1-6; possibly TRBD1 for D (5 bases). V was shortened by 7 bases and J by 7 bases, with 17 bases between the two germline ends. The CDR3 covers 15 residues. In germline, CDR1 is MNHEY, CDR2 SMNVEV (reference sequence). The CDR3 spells CASTPNFRENSPLHF. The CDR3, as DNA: TGTGCCAGCACTCCGAATTTCAGGGAAAATTCACCCCTCCACTTT.

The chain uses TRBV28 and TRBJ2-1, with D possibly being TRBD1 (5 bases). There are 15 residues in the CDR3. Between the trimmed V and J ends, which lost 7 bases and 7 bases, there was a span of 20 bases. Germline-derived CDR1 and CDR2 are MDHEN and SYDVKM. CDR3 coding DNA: TGTGCCAGCACCCCAAGGGGTACCCGACGTAATGAGCAGTTCTTC. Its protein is CASTPRGTRRNEQFF. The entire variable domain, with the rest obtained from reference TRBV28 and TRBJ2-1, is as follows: DVKVTQSSRYLVKRTGEKVFLECVQDMDHENMFWYRQDPGLGLRLIYFSYDVKMKEKGDIPEGYSVSREKKERFSLILESASTNQTSMYLCASTPRGTRRNEQFFGPGTRLTVL.